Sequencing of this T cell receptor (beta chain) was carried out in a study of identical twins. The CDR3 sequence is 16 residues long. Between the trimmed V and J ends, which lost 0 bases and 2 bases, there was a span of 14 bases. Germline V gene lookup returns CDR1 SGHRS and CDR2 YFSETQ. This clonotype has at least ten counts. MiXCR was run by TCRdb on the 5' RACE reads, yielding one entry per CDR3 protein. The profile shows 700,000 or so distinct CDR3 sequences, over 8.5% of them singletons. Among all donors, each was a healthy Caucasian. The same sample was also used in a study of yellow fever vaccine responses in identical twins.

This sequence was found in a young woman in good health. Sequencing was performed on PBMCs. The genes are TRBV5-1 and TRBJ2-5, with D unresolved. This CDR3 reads CASSLGRARSQETQYF. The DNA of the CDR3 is TGCGCCAGCAGCTTGGGTCGGGCACGCAGTCAAGAGACCCAGTACTTC.